This TCR beta chain was captured by sequencing in a study of T-cell reconstitution after alpha-beta-depleted transplantation in children. General observations from the study: Some patients showed high day-60 TCRbeta diversity, which derived from surviving recipient T cells and thymic progenitors. A year had passed since transplant, and T-cell counts and diversity by then came mostly from newly produced T cells. Reported findings indicate that, about two months after transplant, alpha-beta T cells came from several hundred expanded clones, which were derived from non-depleted graft cells.

Germline CDR1 MDHEN, CDR2 SYDVKM. V was pared by 6 bases and J by 3 bases, with 18 bases between. The CDR3 is 15 residues long. Of note for this clonotype: Its matching antigen is unknown.

The TCRbeta library incorporated unique molecular identifiers. TCRdb used MiXCR to reprocess the PCR reads, holding one entry per CDR3 protein. Among a few hundred thousand distinct CDR3 sequences listed, 13% were seen once. The receptor comes from a male patient aged 5 to 17 who had a stem cell transplant for acute myeloid leukemia, so the T cells may come from the graft donor. V is TRBV28 and J is TRBJ2-7, with D tentatively TRBD2 (6 bases). Sequences were derived from PBMCs, mostly from graft donor cells, sampled 360 days after TCRalphabeta/CD19-depleted stem cell transplant. CDR3 amino acids: CASSPPGLRFYEQYF. For the CDR3, the DNA is TGTGCCAGCAGCCCTCCGGGACTTCGTTTCTACGAGCAGTACTTC.